This T cell receptor (beta chain) was recovered during a study of blood T cells in healthy people across ages. Study observations and caveats: While age rose, TCR beta diversity per million T cells dropped in a roughly linear way.

This clonotype was seen only a few times. Its specificity is not known. A clone one base away is much larger, so this may be a read error. The use of a sample-barcoded 5' primer and a J-beta primer mix characterized a second PCR of about 7 to 12 cycles. TCRdb analysed the 5' RACE reads with MiXCR anew, one entry per CDR3 protein. The sample contains approximately 1.5 million distinct CDR3 sequences, around 35% of which appear only once. This clonotype was obtained from a woman in her 30s in good health. Sequenced sample: blood.

This CDR3 is CAIRTPRGEGNEQFF. The CDR3 DNA reads TGTGCCATCAGAACACCCCGGGGCGAGGGAAATGAGCAGTTCTTC. V is TRBV10-3 and J is TRBJ2-1; D may correspond to TRBD1 or TRBD2 (5 bases each). This CDR3 comprises 15 residues. Trimming pared 6 bases from V and 7 bases from J, leaving 19 bases between. Germline CDR1 is ENHRY and CDR2 is SYGVKD.